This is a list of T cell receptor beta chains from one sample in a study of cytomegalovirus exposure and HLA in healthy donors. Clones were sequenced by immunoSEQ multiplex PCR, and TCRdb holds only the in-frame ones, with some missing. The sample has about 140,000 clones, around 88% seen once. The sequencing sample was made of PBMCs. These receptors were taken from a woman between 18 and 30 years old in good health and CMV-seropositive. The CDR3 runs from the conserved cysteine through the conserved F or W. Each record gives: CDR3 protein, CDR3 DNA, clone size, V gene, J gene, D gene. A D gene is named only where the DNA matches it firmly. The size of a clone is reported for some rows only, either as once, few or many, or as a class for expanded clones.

CDR3aa: CASSSQGNTEAFF
CDR3nt: TGTGCCAGCAGTTCGCAGGGAAACACTGAAGCTTTCTTT
abundance: -
v_gene: TRBV6-6
j_gene: TRBJ1-1
d_gene: -

CDR3aa: CASSFRESDTQYF
CDR3nt: TGTGCCAGCAGTTTCCGGGAGTCAGATACGCAGTATTTT
abundance: -
v_gene: TRBV28
j_gene: TRBJ2-3
d_gene: -

CDR3aa: CASSLREANTEAFF
CDR3nt: TGTGCCAGCAGTTTACGAGAAGCGAACACTGAAGCTTTCTTT
abundance: -
v_gene: TRBV27
j_gene: TRBJ1-1
d_gene: -

CDR3aa: CASSLAGTGVYEQYF
CDR3nt: TGTGCCAGCAGTTTAGCGGGGACAGGGGTCTACGAGCAGTACTTC
abundance: -
v_gene: TRBV28
j_gene: TRBJ2-7
d_gene: TRBD1

CDR3aa: CASSQLAEAEAFF
CDR3nt: TGCGCCAGCAGCCAGCTGGCTGAGGCTGAAGCTTTCTTT
abundance: -
v_gene: TRBV4-3
j_gene: TRBJ1-1
d_gene: -

CDR3aa: CASSTWDREIGGYTF
CDR3nt: TGTGCCAGCAGTACCTGGGACAGGGAGATAGGAGGCTACACCTTC
abundance: -
v_gene: TRBV28
j_gene: TRBJ1-2
d_gene: TRBD1

CDR3aa: CASTREGTYGYTF
CDR3nt: TGCGCCAGCACGAGAGAGGGTACCTATGGCTACACCTTC
abundance: -
v_gene: TRBV5-1
j_gene: TRBJ1-2
d_gene: -

CDR3aa: CASSEVVPGQGTNTEAFF
CDR3nt: TGTGCCAGCAGTGAAGTCGTCCCGGGACAGGGAACGAACACTGAAGCTTTCTTT
abundance: -
v_gene: TRBV2
j_gene: TRBJ1-1
d_gene: TRBD1

CDR3aa: CASSSGGSYEQYF
CDR3nt: TGCGCCAGCAGCTCAGGGGGCTCCTACGAGCAGTACTTC
abundance: -
v_gene: TRBV5-1
j_gene: TRBJ2-7
d_gene: TRBD1

CDR3aa: CASSHQGLLVEKLFF
CDR3nt: TGTGCCAGCAGCCATCAGGGGTTGCTGGTTGAAAAACTGTTTTTT
abundance: -
v_gene: TRBV6-6
j_gene: TRBJ1-4
d_gene: -

CDR3aa: CASSLFGGNNYNEQFF
CDR3nt: TGTGCCAGCAGTTTATTCGGCGGGAATAACTACAATGAGCAGTTCTTC
abundance: -
v_gene: TRBV27
j_gene: TRBJ2-1
d_gene: -

CDR3aa: CASSFGGALQPQHF
CDR3nt: TGTGCCAGCAGTTTTGGGGGCGCATTGCAGCCCCAGCATTTT
abundance: -
v_gene: TRBV28
j_gene: TRBJ1-5
d_gene: -

CDR3aa: CASSLGAWTDF
CDR3nt: TGTGCCAGCAGTTTAGGGGCTTGGACGGACTTC
abundance: -
v_gene: TRBV28
j_gene: TRBJ2-7
d_gene: -

CDR3aa: CAWSKGQGAHEQYF
CDR3nt: TGTGCCTGGAGTAAAGGACAGGGGGCCCACGAGCAGTACTTC
abundance: -
v_gene: TRBV30
j_gene: TRBJ2-7
d_gene: TRBD1

CDR3aa: CASSLFEYGGPNNEQFF
CDR3nt: TGTGCCAGCAGCTTATTTGAGTACGGCGGCCCTAACAATGAGCAGTTCTTC
abundance: -
v_gene: TRBV11-1
j_gene: TRBJ2-1
d_gene: -

CDR3aa: CASSPPGGANYGYTF
CDR3nt: TGTGCCAGCAGCCCTCCTGGGGGCGCGAACTATGGCTACACCTTC
abundance: -
v_gene: TRBV4-2
j_gene: TRBJ1-2
d_gene: -

CDR3aa: CASSMDSTREQFF
CDR3nt: TGTGCCAGCAGTATGGACAGTACGAGGGAGCAGTTCTTC
abundance: -
v_gene: TRBV28
j_gene: TRBJ2-1
d_gene: -

CDR3aa: CASSQGALEQYF
CDR3nt: TGTGCCAGCAGTCAGGGGGCACTCGAGCAGTACTTC
abundance: -
v_gene: TRBV28
j_gene: TRBJ2-7
d_gene: TRBD1

CDR3aa: CASTSLGTSGNEQFF
CDR3nt: TGTGCCAGCACCTCTTTAGGGACTAGCGGGAATGAGCAGTTCTTC
abundance: -
v_gene: TRBV4-2
j_gene: TRBJ2-1
d_gene: TRBD2

CDR3aa: CASSLWGDRGSGNTIYF
CDR3nt: TGTGCCAGCAGCTTGTGGGGCGACAGGGGCTCTGGAAACACCATATATTTT
abundance: -
v_gene: TRBV5-6
j_gene: TRBJ1-3
d_gene: TRBD1

CDR3aa: CASSSGQGYQPQHF
CDR3nt: TGCGCCAGCAGCAGCGGACAGGGGTATCAGCCCCAGCATTTT
abundance: -
v_gene: TRBV4-3
j_gene: TRBJ1-5
d_gene: TRBD1

CDR3aa: CASSLHEGAREQYF
CDR3nt: TGTGCCAGCAGCTTACATGAGGGGGCGCGGGAGCAGTACTTC
abundance: -
v_gene: TRBV7-9
j_gene: TRBJ2-7
d_gene: TRBD1

CDR3aa: CASSPDGRLHTDTQYF
CDR3nt: TGTGCCAGCAGCCCCGATGGCCGACTCCACACAGATACGCAGTATTTT
abundance: -
v_gene: TRBV7-2
j_gene: TRBJ2-3
d_gene: -

CDR3aa: CASRVASSYNEQFF
CDR3nt: TGTGCCAGTAGGGTTGCGAGCTCCTACAATGAGCAGTTCTTC
abundance: -
v_gene: TRBV19
j_gene: TRBJ2-1
d_gene: -

CDR3aa: CASRPNSGINNEQFF
CDR3nt: TGTGCCAGCAGACCAAATAGCGGGATTAACAATGAGCAGTTCTTC
abundance: -
v_gene: TRBV28
j_gene: TRBJ2-1
d_gene: TRBD2

CDR3aa: CASSIAGHWEQYF
CDR3nt: TGTGCCAGTAGTATTGCGGGGCACTGGGAGCAGTACTTC
abundance: -
v_gene: TRBV19
j_gene: TRBJ2-7
d_gene: -

CDR3aa: CASSSSGTGGYTF
CDR3nt: TGTGCCAGCAGCTCATCCGGGACAGGTGGCTACACCTTC
abundance: -
v_gene: TRBV9
j_gene: TRBJ1-2
d_gene: TRBD1

CDR3aa: CASQIQGKAFF
CDR3nt: TGTGCCAGCCAGATACAGGGAAAAGCTTTCTTT
abundance: -
v_gene: TRBV6-5
j_gene: TRBJ1-1
d_gene: -

CDR3aa: CASSQSGDTGELFF
CDR3nt: TGTGCCAGCAGCCAGAGCGGGGACACCGGGGAGCTGTTTTTT
abundance: -
v_gene: TRBV7-3
j_gene: TRBJ2-2
d_gene: TRBD2

CDR3aa: CASSSGQGAETQYF
CDR3nt: TGTGCCAGCAGTTCGGGACAGGGGGCGGAGACCCAGTACTTC
abundance: -
v_gene: TRBV28
j_gene: TRBJ2-5
d_gene: TRBD1

CDR3aa: CSVEGETGVEQYF
CDR3nt: TGCAGCGTTGAAGGGGAGACCGGGGTCGAGCAGTACTTC
abundance: -
v_gene: TRBV29-1
j_gene: TRBJ2-7
d_gene: -

CDR3aa: CAISGAGDEGTEAFF
CDR3nt: TGTGCCATCAGTGGGGCAGGGGATGAGGGCACTGAAGCTTTCTTT
abundance: -
v_gene: TRBV10-3
j_gene: TRBJ1-1
d_gene: -

CDR3aa: CASSLGDSGNTIYF
CDR3nt: TGTGCCAGCAGCCTCGGGGACTCTGGAAACACCATATATTTT
abundance: -
v_gene: TRBV9
j_gene: TRBJ1-3
d_gene: -

CDR3aa: CASSRDREETQYF
CDR3nt: TGCGCCAGCAGTCGGGACAGGGAAGAGACCCAGTACTTC
abundance: -
v_gene: TRBV10-1
j_gene: TRBJ2-5
d_gene: TRBD1

CDR3aa: CASSGAPGNQPQHF
CDR3nt: TGTGCCAGCAGCGGAGCGCCGGGCAATCAGCCCCAGCATTTT
abundance: -
v_gene: TRBV6-5
j_gene: TRBJ1-5
d_gene: -

CDR3aa: CASSLTGLAAGSYEQYF
CDR3nt: TGTGCCAGCAGCTTAACCGGACTAGCGGCGGGATCCTACGAGCAGTACTTC
abundance: -
v_gene: TRBV7-2
j_gene: TRBJ2-7
d_gene: TRBD2

CDR3aa: CASSLGRGRGDTQYF
CDR3nt: TGTGCCAGCAGCTTGGGGAGAGGCCGAGGCGATACGCAGTATTTT
abundance: -
v_gene: TRBV11-3
j_gene: TRBJ2-3
d_gene: -

CDR3aa: CASSRTGVGEQYF
CDR3nt: TGTGCCAGCAGTCGGACAGGGGTAGGAGAGCAGTACTTC
abundance: -
v_gene: TRBV5-5
j_gene: TRBJ2-7
d_gene: TRBD1

CDR3aa: CASSPGTGGQLTTQETQYF
CDR3nt: TGTGCCAGCTCACCTGGGACAGGGGGCCAGTTGACAACACAAGAGACCCAGTACTTC
abundance: -
v_gene: TRBV18
j_gene: TRBJ2-5
d_gene: TRBD1

CDR3aa: CASSLHPGDETQYF
CDR3nt: TGCGCCAGCAGCCTACATCCAGGGGACGAGACCCAGTACTTC
abundance: once
v_gene: TRBV5-1
j_gene: TRBJ2-5
d_gene: -

CDR3aa: CASSRAGQGTYGYTF
CDR3nt: TGTGCCAGCAGCAGAGCGGGACAGGGAACGTATGGCTACACCTTC
abundance: -
v_gene: TRBV7-2
j_gene: TRBJ1-2
d_gene: TRBD1

CDR3aa: CASSLGGQGTLNTEAFF
CDR3nt: TGTGCCAGCAGCTTAGGGGGACAGGGAACCTTAAACACTGAAGCTTTCTTT
abundance: -
v_gene: TRBV7-8
j_gene: TRBJ1-1
d_gene: TRBD1

CDR3aa: CASRSGTSASYEQYF
CDR3nt: TGTGCCAGCAGATCCGGGACTAGCGCTTCCTACGAGCAGTACTTC
abundance: -
v_gene: TRBV28
j_gene: TRBJ2-7
d_gene: TRBD2

CDR3aa: CASSISVTGGREQYF
CDR3nt: TGTGCCAGCTCAATATCCGTGACAGGGGGACGCGAGCAGTACTTC
abundance: few
v_gene: TRBV18
j_gene: TRBJ2-7
d_gene: TRBD1

CDR3aa: CASSVKDRGLRAFF
CDR3nt: TGTGCCAGCAGCGTTAAGGACAGGGGGCTGCGAGCTTTCTTT
abundance: -
v_gene: TRBV21-1
j_gene: TRBJ1-1
d_gene: -

CDR3aa: CATRRGNTIYF
CDR3nt: TGTGCCACCCGGAGAGGAAACACCATATATTTT
abundance: -
v_gene: TRBV19
j_gene: TRBJ1-3
d_gene: -

CDR3aa: CASSFSVRGPQETQYF
CDR3nt: TGCGCCAGCAGCTTTAGTGTGAGGGGGCCCCAAGAGACCCAGTACTTC
abundance: -
v_gene: TRBV5-1
j_gene: TRBJ2-5
d_gene: TRBD1

CDR3aa: CASSFDHGQGRTGELFF
CDR3nt: TGTGCCAGCAGCTTCGATCATGGTCAGGGTCGGACCGGGGAGCTGTTTTTT
abundance: -
v_gene: TRBV7-3
j_gene: TRBJ2-2
d_gene: -

CDR3aa: CASSQDKGTEAFF
CDR3nt: TGCGCCAGCAGCCAAGATAAGGGGACAGAAGCTTTCTTT
abundance: -
v_gene: TRBV4-1
j_gene: TRBJ1-1
d_gene: -

CDR3aa: CATSRTGTGGGEKLFF
CDR3nt: TGTGCCACCAGCAGGACCGGGACAGGGGGAGGTGAAAAACTGTTTTTT
abundance: -
v_gene: TRBV15
j_gene: TRBJ1-4
d_gene: TRBD1

CDR3aa: CATQLQGFSYEQYF
CDR3nt: TGTGCCACCCAGTTACAGGGATTCTCCTACGAGCAGTACTTC
abundance: -
v_gene: TRBV10-3
j_gene: TRBJ2-7
d_gene: -

CDR3aa: CASSPGQSGNTIYF
CDR3nt: TGCGCCAGCAGCCCCGGACAGTCTGGAAACACCATATATTTT
abundance: once
v_gene: TRBV5-1
j_gene: TRBJ1-3
d_gene: -

CDR3aa: CASSSLSGGSYNEQFF
CDR3nt: TGTGCCAGCAGCTCCCTTAGCGGAGGCTCCTACAATGAGCAGTTCTTC
abundance: -
v_gene: TRBV11-2
j_gene: TRBJ2-1
d_gene: -